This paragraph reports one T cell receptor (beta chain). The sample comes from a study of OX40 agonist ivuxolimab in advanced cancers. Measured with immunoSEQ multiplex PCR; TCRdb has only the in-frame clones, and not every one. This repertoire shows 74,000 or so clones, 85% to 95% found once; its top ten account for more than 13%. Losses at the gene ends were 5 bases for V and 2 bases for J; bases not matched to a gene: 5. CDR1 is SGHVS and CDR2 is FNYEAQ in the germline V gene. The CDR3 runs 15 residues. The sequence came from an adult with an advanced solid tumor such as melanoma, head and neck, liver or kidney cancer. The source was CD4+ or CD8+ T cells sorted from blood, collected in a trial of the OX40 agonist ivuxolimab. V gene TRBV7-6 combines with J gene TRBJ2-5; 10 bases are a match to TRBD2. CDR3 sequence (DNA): TGTGCCAGCAGCCGATTACTAGCGGGGCAAGAGACCCAGTACTTC. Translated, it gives CASSRLLAGQETQYF.